This T cell receptor beta chain was found in a study of human T cells and chemical hapten exposure. Background on the study: Small pooled library volume differences chiefly drove per-sample TCR yield variation.

V was pared by 7 bases and J by 4 bases, with 13 bases between. The germline gives CDR1 MNHEY, CDR2 SVGEGT. This CDR3 comprises 13 residues. This clonotype was observed at least ten times. A single record per CDR3 protein comes from TCRdb applying MiXCR to the RACE reads. The sample has about 70,000 distinct CDR3 sequences; around 6.3% are singletons. As for time point: healthy volunteer bleed at 6 weeks. Unfractionated whole blood was the source from which total RNA was extracted. Sequencing was done on a sample of whole blood. The receptor was derived from a female donor in good health. Some clones in this sample may be carry-over from other donors' samples. The rearrangement uses TRBV6-2 or TRBV6-3 and TRBJ1-2; maybe TRBD1 (6 bases). The CDR3 DNA reads TGTGCCAGCACACCAAACAGGGTCTATGGCTACACCTTC. Translation: CASTPNRVYGYTF.